These 28 T cell receptor beta chains originate from one sample sequenced in a study of regulatory T cells in long-lasting Graves disease. Time point here: newly diagnosed GD, antithyroid drugs for less than 3 months. PBMCs provided the RNA from which the TCR library was made. Both iRepertoire HTBI primers and Arm-PCR of CDR3 regions were used to build the TCR beta libraries. TCRdb reanalysed the multiplex PCR reads using MiXCR and keeps one entry per CDR3 protein. The sample has fewer than 350,000 distinct CDR3 sequences, 18% seen once. The sequenced sample was peripheral blood mononuclear cells (PBMCs), obtained at new diagnosis, from a patient treated with antithyroid drugs. The receptor set was obtained from a female donor with Graves disease.

This clonotype was seen at least ten times. V and J are TRBV11-2 and TRBJ2-7, with unresolved D. The CDR3 extends over 15 amino acids. V lost 2 bases and J 0 bases, leaving 11 bases between the germline ends. Germline loops: CDR1 SGHAT, CDR2 FQNNGV. In nucleotides, the CDR3 is TGTGCCAGCAGCTTAAGCGCCGACACCTCCTACGAGCAGTACTTC. Its translation is CASSLSADTSYEQYF.

This clonotype was observed at least ten times. V usage is TRBV6-9 and J usage is TRBJ2-2; TRBD2 matches at 10 bases. J was trimmed by 5 bases and V by 3 bases; bases with no gene match: 6. The CDR3 loop spans 16 amino acids. Germline V gives CDR1 MNHGY, CDR2 SVAAGI. The CDR3 region is CASSYSAGGPTGELFF. The DNA of the CDR3 is TGTGCCAGCAGTTACTCAGCGGGAGGGCCGACCGGGGAGCTGTTTTTT.

Of note for this clonotype: Given a far larger clone just one base away, this is likely a sequencing read error. This chain uses TRBV3-1 with TRBJ2-1, with 8 bases that match TRBD1. The junction had 8 bases not matched to a gene; V was cut back by 0 bases and J by 10 bases. Looked up from germline, CDR1 is LGHDT and CDR2 is YNNKEL (reference sequence). This CDR3 region has 15 residues. The CDR3 DNA follows: TGTGCCAGCAGCCAAGATTGGCAGGGGGCCTTCGAGCAGTTCTTC. It is translated as CASSQDWQGAFEQFF.

The CDR3 nucleotides read TGTGCCAGCAGCCCGACGGGACAGATGAACACTGAAGCTTTCTTT. Protein: CASSPTGQMNTEAFF. The chain carries TRBV11-1 and TRBJ1-1; 7 bases are a match to TRBD1. Germline V lookup: CDR1 SGHAT, CDR2 FQDESV (reference sequence). This CDR3 has 15 residues. Losses at the gene ends were 5 bases for V and 0 bases for J; bases not matched to a gene: 6.

This clonotype was observed many times. The genes are TRBV5-1 and TRBJ1-2; D remains unclear. The CDR3 spans 14 residues. Germline V gene data show CDR1 as SGHRS and CDR2 as YFSETQ. V gave up 0 bases and J gave up 4 bases, with 10 bases separating them. For the CDR3, the DNA is TGCGCCAGCAGCTTGGGGAAGTGGGTCTATGGCTACACCTTC. Its translation: CASSLGKWVYGYTF.

In this sample, this clonotype turned up many times. A junction end diverges from the germline sequence, so it may reflect a read error. J is TRBJ1-1 and V is TRBV9; D gene unclear. From germline, CDR1 is SGDLS and CDR2 YYNGEE. This CDR3 region has 13 residues. DNA of the CDR3: TGTGCCAGCAGTGTAGCAGTGAACACTGAAGCTTTCTTT. As protein: CASSVAVNTEAFF. The full variable domain, in which reference TRBV9 and TRBJ1-1 provide the parts outside the CDR3, is DSGVTQTPKHLITATGQRVTLRCSPRSGDLSVYWYQQSLDQGLQFLIQYYNGEERAKGNILERFSAQQFPDLHSELNLSSLELGDSALYFCASSVAVNTEAFFGQGTRLTVV.

This clonotype was picked up many times. This chain joins TRBV27 and TRBJ2-4; no clear D gene. With 6 bases removed from V and 2 bases from J, the gap between germline ends came to 11 bases. Germline V gene lookup returns CDR1 MNHEY and CDR2 SMNVEV (reference sequence). The CDR3 has 14 amino acids. For the CDR3, the DNA is TGTGCCAGCAGCTCACCGAGGACCAAAAACATTCAGTACTTC. Its protein is CASSSPRTKNIQYF.

This clonotype has ten or more counts. This chain links TRBV9 with TRBJ2-2, with 7 bases lining up with TRBD1. The ends lost 5 bases at V and 3 bases at J; junction bases unmatched: 13. This CDR3 region has 17 residues. CDR1 is SGDLS, CDR2 YYNGEE, per germline. The CDR3 here is CASSNPGDRAHTGELFF. The CDR3 nucleotides are TGTGCCAGCAGTAACCCCGGAGACAGGGCGCACACCGGGGAGCTGTTTTTT.

This clonotype was recorded at least ten times. This chain's CDR3 is CASIVLKGQAFF. CDR3 DNA sequence: TGTGCCAGCATTGTCCTGAAGGGTCAAGCTTTCTTT. The chain couples TRBV2 to TRBJ1-1, with D unclear. Looked up from germline, CDR1 is SNHLY and CDR2 is FYNNEI. The CDR3 covers 12 residues. V lost 7 bases to trimming and J lost 9 bases, with 15 bases between them.

This clonotype was seen at least ten times. V and J are TRBV7-9 and TRBJ2-1, with D tentatively TRBD2 (5 bases). V shed 3 bases and J shed 5 bases, with 8 bases lying between them. Per the germline V gene, CDR1 is SEHNR and CDR2 is FQNEAQ (reference sequence). The CDR3 covers 13 residues. The CDR3 nucleotides read TGTGCCAGCAGCTTGGCGCGGGACAATGAGCAGTTCTTC. It translates to CASSLARDNEQFF.

This clonotype was seen repeatedly, ten times or more. The chain combines TRBV20-1 with TRBJ1-2, with 8 bases aligning to TRBD1. CDR1 and CDR2 from the germline V gene are DFQATT and SNEGSKA (reference sequence). With 2 bases clipped from V and 8 bases from J, the junction kept 10 bases outside the gene matches. CDR3 length: 14 residues. DNA for the CDR3: TGCAGTGCTAGATATAGGCAGGGGGCACTAGGCTACACCTTC. Amino acid sequence: CSARYRQGALGYTF.

The rearrangement uses TRBV11-2 and TRBJ1-3; no definite D call. CDR1 and CDR2 (germline): SGHAT, FQNNGV. Trimming removed 5 bases at V and 4 bases at J, with 9 bases between. This CDR3 is 13 amino acids long. The CDR3 protein is CASSPLRGNTIYF. CDR3 nucleotide sequence: TGTGCCAGCAGCCCACTCCGCGGAAACACCATATATTTT. The entire variable domain, with the rest obtained from reference TRBV11-2 and TRBJ1-3, is as follows: EAGVAQSPRYKIIEKRQSVAFWCNPISGHATLYWYQQILGQGPKLLIQFQNNGVVDDSQLPKDRFSAERLKGVDSTLKIQPAKLEDSAVYLCASSPLRGNTIYFGEGSWLTVV.

This clonotype was observed many times. V usage is TRBV13 and J usage is TRBJ2-7; 9 bases line up with TRBD1. The CDR3 extends over 15 amino acids. J was trimmed by 5 bases and V by 5 bases; bases with no gene match: 10. CDR1 is PRHDT, CDR2 FYEKMQ, per germline (reference sequence). CDR3 sequence: CASSTYGTGNNEQYF. The CDR3 nucleotides are TGTGCCAGCAGCACGTACGGGACAGGGAACAACGAGCAGTACTTC.

The chain recombines TRBV19 with TRBJ2-1, with 7 bases lining up with TRBD2. Trimming removed 3 bases from V and 6 bases from J; junction bases left unmatched: 14. The CDR3 has 17 amino acids. CDR1 is LNHDA, CDR2 SQIVND, per germline (reference sequence). CDR3 residues: CASSILAGEAGRNEQFF. The CDR3 DNA sequence: TGTGCCAGTAGTATTCTTGCGGGAGAGGCGGGACGCAATGAGCAGTTCTTC.

The V call is TRBV7-2, the J call TRBJ1-6; 9 nucleotides match TRBD1. Germline trimming cut 5 bases from V and 6 bases from J; bases unmatched to any gene: 11. The CDR3 loop spans 17 amino acids. From germline, CDR1 is SGHTA and CDR2 FQGNSA. CDR3 in amino acids: CASSPGLGQGFNSPLHF. The CDR3 nucleotides are TGTGCCAGCAGCCCGGGTCTGGGACAGGGCTTTAATTCACCCCTCCACTTT. The full variable domain, its missing parts supplied by reference TRBV7-2 and TRBJ1-6, is GAGVSQSPSNKVTEKGKDVELRCDPISGHTALYWYRQSLGQGLEFLIYFQGNSAPDKSGLPSDRFSAERTGGSVSTLTIQRTQQEDSAVYLCASSPGLGQGFNSPLHFGNGTRLTVT.

This clonotype was observed many times. This chain links TRBV6-1 with TRBJ2-2, with a weak D call TRBD1 (5 bases). V was cut by 0 bases and J by 3 bases, with 5 bases left in between. CDR3 length: 14 amino acids. Germline CDR1 reads MNHNS; CDR2 reads SASEGT. CDR3 amino acids: CASSEAGDTGELFF. CDR3 nucleotides: TGTGCCAGCAGTGAAGCAGGGGACACCGGGGAGCTGTTTTTT.

This clonotype has ten or more counts. V and J are TRBV28 and TRBJ1-1; TRBD1 is a possible D gene (5 bases). The CDR3 extends over 12 amino acids. Germline CDR1 is MDHEN and CDR2 is SYDVKM. V shed 7 bases and J shed 4 bases, with 10 bases lying between them. As DNA, the CDR3 is TGTGCCAGCAAGGGGATAGGCACTGAAGCTTTCTTT. It is translated as CASKGIGTEAFF.

This clonotype was observed a few times. This sequence joins TRBV7-9 and TRBJ2-3, with D possibly TRBD1 on 6 matching bases. This CDR3 has 15 amino acids. V shed 1 base and J shed 5 bases, with 13 bases lying between them. From germline, CDR1 is SEHNR and CDR2 FQNEAQ (reference sequence). This CDR3 is CASSLEGTIRDTQYF. CDR3 coding DNA: TGTGCCAGCAGCTTAGAGGGGACAATTAGAGATACGCAGTATTTT.

The V and J genes are TRBV30 and TRBJ1-3; tentative D call: TRBD1 (5 bases). V dropped 2 bases and J dropped 6 bases, with 20 bases sitting between them. Germline V gene sequence: CDR1 GTSNPN, CDR2 SVGIG (reference sequence). CDR3 length: 16 residues. The CDR3 protein is CAWSRISGAGLNTIYF. The DNA for the CDR3 is TGTGCCTGGAGTCGGATAAGTGGGGCAGGACTAAACACCATATATTTT.

This clonotype came up a few times. Written as DNA, the CDR3 is TGCGCCAGCAGCCAAGATCGCCTCCCGGGAACTGGAAACACCATATATTTT. Its protein product is CASSQDRLPGTGNTIYF. The V and J genes are TRBV4-1 and TRBJ1-3; D call uncertain. The CDR3 consists of 17 residues. Germline CDR1 is MGHRA and CDR2 is YSYEKL. Trimming took off 0 bases at V and 2 bases at J, with 14 bases between the two ends.

To note about this clonotype: This could be a read error, since a much larger clone is one nucleotide away. The missing conserved phenylalanine or tryptophan at the end of this CDR3 makes a read error likely. This sequence joins TRBV5-1 and TRBJ2-1, with 8 bases lining up with TRBD2. With 4 bases clipped from V and 7 bases from J, the junction kept 16 bases outside the gene matches. The germline CDR1 and CDR2 sequences are SGHRS and YFSETQ. The CDR3 loop spans 17 amino acids. Here the CDR3 reads CASSPRRGGGSTNEQFC. CDR3 nucleotides: TGCGCCAGCAGCCCCCGTAGGGGCGGGGGGAGCACTAATGAGCAGTTCTGC.

This clonotype was seen at least ten times. This chain connects TRBV6-2 or TRBV6-3 to TRBJ2-3, with D perhaps matching TRBD2 (5 bases). CDR1 is MNHEY and CDR2 is SVGEGT in the germline V gene. Trimming stripped 0 bases from V and 5 bases from J, with 12 bases between. This CDR3 is built from 15 residues. CDR3 sequence: CASSYSNYGEDTQYF. In DNA form, the CDR3 reads TGTGCCAGCAGTTACTCGAATTACGGGGAAGATACGCAGTATTTT.

This clonotype was seen only a few times. The gene calls are TRBV2 and TRBJ2-7; D is perhaps TRBD1 (5 bases). The germline gives CDR1 SNHLY, CDR2 FYNNEI. Trimming pared 5 bases from V and 4 bases from J, leaving 9 bases between. This CDR3 contains 12 residues. The CDR3 DNA sequence: TGTGCCAGCAGTCAACAGGTTTACGAGCAGTACTTC. As protein: CASSQQVYEQYF.

This clonotype was recorded at least ten times. The gene calls are TRBV2 and TRBJ2-7; TRBD2 agrees at 14 bases. CDR1 and CDR2 from the germline V gene are SNHLY and FYNNEI. This CDR3 has 16 residues. With V trimmed by 7 bases and J by 1 base, 6 bases remained unmatched. This chain's CDR3 is CASKTSGRGSSYEQYF. CDR3 nucleotide sequence: TGTGCCAGCAAGACTAGCGGGAGGGGTAGTTCCTACGAGCAGTACTTC.

The chain carries TRBV28 and TRBJ2-3; D is undetermined. The V gene's germline CDR1 is MDHEN and CDR2 SYDVKM. The CDR3 loop spans 14 amino acids. The V gene lost 3 bases and the J gene lost 6 bases, with 13 bases spanning the gap. In DNA, the CDR3 is TGTGCCAGCAGTTTCCCGGTACCCAAGGATACGCAGTATTTT. Its protein is CASSFPVPKDTQYF.

About this clonotype: This may come from a read error, since a much larger clone is one base off. The chain recombines TRBV28 with TRBJ2-1, with 8 bases matching TRBD1. The closer fit of TRBJ2-7 to the DNA end suggests the J call may be wrong. The germline V gene has CDR1 MDHEN and CDR2 SYDVKM. This CDR3 spans 14 amino acids. In nucleotides, the CDR3 is TGTGCCAGCAGTTTACGGAGGACAGGGAACGAGCAGTACTTC. Encoded protein: CASSLRRTGNEQYF.

This chain connects TRBV20-1 to TRBJ2-3; D gene uncertain. Germline CDR1 and CDR2: DFQATT and SNEGSKA (reference sequence). V shed 4 bases and J shed 3 bases, with 8 bases lying between them. The CDR3 has 12 amino acids. The CDR3, as DNA: TGCAGTGCTAACAAGGGTACAGATACGCAGTATTTT. As protein: CSANKGTDTQYF.

This clonotype was recorded at least ten times. The rearrangement uses TRBV28 and TRBJ2-7; D possibly corresponds to TRBD2 (5 bases). V was cut by 2 bases and J by 2 bases, with 10 bases left in between. The CDR3 runs 14 residues. Germline CDR1 is MDHEN and CDR2 is SYDVKM. As DNA, the CDR3 is TGTGCCAGCAGTTTAACGAGCGGCACCTACGAGCAGTACTTC. This sequence encodes CASSLTSGTYEQYF.